These 5 T cell receptor beta chains were all obtained from the same sample, sequenced in a study of tumor and adjacent non-tumor tissue in lung cancer. No cell sorting was done before RNA was extracted from the tissue. TCRbeta libraries were built with three rounds of nested PCR, modified from ARM-PCR. TCRdb re-called the multiplex PCR reads with MiXCR, one entry per CDR3 protein. There are tens of thousands of distinct CDR3 sequences in the sample; under 85% occur only once, and approximately 12% lies in the top ten. The sample comprised lung tumor tissue. These receptors were taken from a woman in her forties or fifties with non-small cell lung cancer.

The chain joins TRBV29-1 to TRBJ1-1, with no clear D. The CDR3 totals 12 residues. Germline CDR1 is SQVTM and CDR2 is ANQGSEA. CDR3 sequence (DNA): TGCAGAGCCGGTCTGATAAACACTGAAGCTTTCTTT. Translation: CRAGLINTEAFF.

On this clonotype: This may come from a read error, since a much larger clone is one base off. The rearrangement links TRBV20-1 to TRBJ1-2; 8 bases are a match to TRBD1. The germline gives CDR1 DFQATT, CDR2 SNEGSKA (reference sequence). The CDR3 runs to 13 residues. This chain's CDR3 is CSALGRGHGGYIF. CDR3 DNA: TGCAGTGCTCTGGGCAGGGGGCACGGTGGCTACATCTTC.

The rearrangement links TRBV12-3 or TRBV12-4 to TRBJ2-2, with D perhaps TRBD1 (6 bases). The CDR3 spans 13 residues. The CDR3 region has the DNA TGTGTAAGCAGTTTGGGGGCCGGCAGGGAGCTGTTTTTT. Encoded protein: CVSSLGAGRELFF.

Regarding this clonotype: At one end, the junction sequence differs from germline, possibly due to a read error. V gene TRBV7-2 combines with J gene TRBJ2-1; TRBD2 matches at 10 bases. This CDR3 is built from 15 residues. CDR1 and CDR2 from the germline V gene are SGHTA and FQGNSA. For the CDR3, the DNA is TGTGCCAGCAGCTTTTCTAGCGGGAGCACTAATGAGCAGTTATTC. This sequence encodes CASSFSSGSTNEQLF. Full variable domain (outside the CDR3, taken from reference TRBV7-2 and TRBJ2-1): GAGVSQSPSNKVTEKGKDVELRCDPISGHTALYWYRQSLGQGLEFLIYFQGNSAPDKSGLPSDRFSAERTGGSVSTLTIQRTQQEDSAVYLCASSFSSGSTNEQLFGPGTRLTVL.

On this clonotype: Its ends do not fully match the called genes, so a read error is possible. The CDR3 nucleotides are TGCAGCGTATTCGACAGGGGAGAGATCCGGTACTTT. Its translation is CSVFDRGEIRYF. This chain joins TRBV29-1 and TRBJ2-5; 8 bases line up with TRBD1. The CDR3 has 12 amino acids. Germline lookup yields CDR1 SQVTM and CDR2 ANQGSEA.